This T cell receptor (beta chain) originates from a study of blood T cell repertoires in COVID-19. Study summary: From T cells, B-cell-depleted T cells, or PBMCs came the material, which was cDNA or gDNA.

Authors' analysis steps: The assay estimated nucleated cells by amplifying reference gene primers. This table comes from immunoSEQ multiplex PCR, and its TCRdb copy is limited to in-frame clones, with some not included. V and J calls and clone size are copied from that table; D and trimming were computed from the DNA. The data show 150,000 to 200,000 clones, 80% to 90% seen once. V was pared by 3 bases and J by 2 bases, with 6 bases of the junction left unmatched. From germline, CDR1 is SGHKS and CDR2 YYEKEE (reference sequence). The CDR3 runs to 17 residues. In this sample, this clone turned up a few times.

The chain uses TRBV5-5 and TRBJ2-5; 14 bases line up with TRBD2. The sequencing sample was made of peripheral blood. The clonotype was recovered from a human donor in a cohort sampled during active COVID-19. The CDR3 here is CASSSWTSGGKQETQYF. CDR3 nucleotide sequence: TGTGCCAGCAGCTCCTGGACTAGCGGGGGGAAACAAGAGACCCAGTACTTC.